This entry lists 15 T cell receptor beta chains sequenced from one sample in a study of cytomegalovirus exposure and HLA in healthy donors. 60 Vbeta and 13 Jbeta primers were used in PCR. The assay was immunoSEQ multiplex PCR, and TCRdb's table has in-frame clones only and misses some. The table includes 150,000 to 200,000 clones, about 80% detected once. Sample: PBMCs. Receptors were obtained from a woman in her thirties or forties in good health and CMV-seronegative.

The CDR3 loop reads CASSLDLAGGYNEQFF. The CDR3 DNA reads TGCGCCAGCAGCTTGGATCTAGCGGGAGGGTACAATGAGCAGTTCTTC. V gene TRBV5-1 combines with J gene TRBJ2-1; 12 bases fit TRBD2. The CDR3 runs 16 residues. Germline CDR1 is SGHRS and CDR2 is YFSETQ. V was clipped by 0 bases and J by 4 bases; unmatched bases: 2. The full variable domain, with the rest looked up from reference TRBV5-1 and TRBJ2-1, is KAGVTQTPRYLIKTRGQQVTLSCSPISGHRSVSWYQQTPGQGLQFLFEYFSETQRNKGNFPGRFSGRQFSNSRSEMNVSTLELGDSALYLCASSLDLAGGYNEQFFGPGTRLTVL.

CDR3 residues: CASSPDRLTGEQYF. For the CDR3, the DNA is TGTGCCAGCAGCCCCGACAGGTTGACGGGGGAGCAGTACTTC. The chain links TRBV9 to TRBJ2-7, with D maybe TRBD1 (6 bases). CDR3 length: 14 residues. V lost 4 bases and J lost 7, with 18 bases in between. Germline CDR1 is SGDLS and CDR2 is YYNGEE.

CDR3 region: CASSIGLAGSTDTQYF. CDR3 bases: TGTGCCAGCAGCATAGGACTAGCGGGAAGCACAGATACGCAGTATTTT. The genes are TRBV7-2 and TRBJ2-3; 12 nucleotides line up with TRBD2. CDR3 length equals 16 residues. V dropped 5 bases and J dropped 0; count of bases not matched to a gene: 3. Germline-derived CDR1 and CDR2 are SGHTA and FQGNSA.

This clone appeared once. The genes are TRBV7-9 and TRBJ2-1; no clear D. Trimming pared 1 base from V and 6 bases from J, leaving 7 bases between. Germline lookup yields CDR1 SEHNR and CDR2 FQNEAQ (reference sequence). The CDR3 runs 13 residues. In DNA form, the CDR3 reads TGTGCCAGCAGCTTAGAGCCTGGCAATGAGCAGTTCTTC. Translation: CASSLEPGNEQFF.

V is TRBV30 and J is TRBJ1-1; TRBD1 aligns across 9 bases. This CDR3 is built from 12 residues. CDR1 GTSNPN and CDR2 SVGIG come from the germline V gene (reference sequence). V shed 4 bases, J shed 14 bases, and the junction held 11 bases outside the gene matches. The CDR3 bases are TGTGCCTGGAATCCAGGACAGGGGAAGGCCTTCTTT. Its translation: CAWNPGQGKAFF.

V gene TRBV7-9 combines with J gene TRBJ1-2; no reliable D call. The CDR3 is 12 residues long. The V gene's germline CDR1 is SEHNR and CDR2 FQNEAQ (reference sequence). The germline V and J ends were trimmed by 5 bases and 6 bases, with 10 bases remaining between them. Here the CDR3 reads CASSQVSDGYTF. The CDR3 DNA follows: TGTGCCAGCAGCCAAGTTTCGGATGGCTACACCTTC.

This clone was seen a few times. DNA for the CDR3: TGTGCCAGCAGTGAATCATTTGACGGACAGGGAAATCAGCCCCAGCATTTT. Protein product: CASSESFDGQGNQPQHF. This chain joins TRBV25-1 and TRBJ1-5; TRBD1 matches 8 bases. J gave up 4 bases and V 1 base, and 9 bases lay outside the gene matches. The CDR3 runs 17 residues. The V gene's germline CDR1 is MGHDK and CDR2 SYGVNS. The whole variable domain, remainder taken from reference TRBV25-1 and TRBJ1-5, is EADIYQTPRYLVIGTGKKITLECSQTMGHDKMYWYQQDPGMELHLIHYSYGVNSTEKGDLSSESTVSRIRTEHFPLTLESARPSHTSQYLCASSESFDGQGNQPQHFGDGTRLSIL.

This clone was observed a single time. The CDR3 sequence: CASSLGREEVNEQFF. The CDR3 DNA sequence: TGCGCCAGCAGCTTGGGGCGGGAGGAAGTGAATGAGCAGTTCTTC. The V gene is TRBV5-1, the J gene TRBJ2-1, with 8 bases identical to TRBD2. There are 15 residues in the CDR3. Trimming cost V 0 bases and J 7 bases; bases outside gene matches: 6. Germline V gene sequence: CDR1 SGHRS, CDR2 YFSETQ.

By its share, this clone is medium-sized (0.01 to 0.1%). This chain joins TRBV7-9 and TRBJ2-1, with TRBD2 matching 7 bases. With 4 bases clipped from V and 7 bases from J, the junction kept 7 bases outside the gene matches. The CDR3 extends over 14 amino acids. Germline-derived CDR1 and CDR2 are SEHNR and FQNEAQ (reference sequence). The CDR3 reads CASSSPGLPNEQFF. As DNA, the CDR3 is TGTGCCAGCAGCTCCCCGGGACTACCGAATGAGCAGTTCTTC.

This clone was seen only a few times. The V and J genes are TRBV7-2 and TRBJ1-2; 9 nucleotides agree with TRBD1. Germline V gene sequence: CDR1 SGHTA, CDR2 FQGNSA. This CDR3 has 15 amino acids. After removal of 1 base from V and 4 bases from J, the junction contained 4 bases not matched to a gene. CDR3 amino acids: CASSLVDRGTYGYTF. CDR3 bases: TGTGCCAGCAGCTTAGTAGACAGGGGGACCTATGGCTACACCTTC.

This chain links TRBV19 with TRBJ2-7; 10 nucleotides align to TRBD1. Germline lookup yields CDR1 LNHDA and CDR2 SQIVND (reference sequence). The CDR3 length is 13 residues. Trimming cost V 10 bases and J 5 bases; bases outside gene matches: 8. The CDR3 protein is CAIRGTGDNEQYF. In nucleotides, the CDR3 is TGTGCCATCAGGGGGACAGGGGATAACGAGCAGTACTTC. The full variable domain, its missing parts supplied by reference TRBV19 and TRBJ2-7, is DGGITQSPKYLFRKEGQNVTLSCEQNLNHDAMYWYRQDPGQGLRLIYYSQIVNDFQKGDIAEGYSVSREKKESFPLTVTSAQKNPTAFYLCAIRGTGDNEQYFGPGTRLTVT.

The rearrangement uses TRBV6-4 and TRBJ2-2; possibly TRBD2 for D (6 bases). Germline CDR1 and CDR2: MRHNA and SNTAGT. The CDR3 is made up of 14 amino acids. Trimming stripped 6 bases from V and 6 bases from J, with 14 bases between. CDR3 in DNA: TGTGCCAGCAGCGAGACTAGTCGCGCCGGGGAGCTGTTTTTT. Residues: CASSETSRAGELFF.

This clone was seen more than once but under ten times. The gene calls are TRBV14 and TRBJ2-5; 12 nucleotides align to TRBD1. Per germline, CDR1 SGHDN and CDR2 FVKESK. The CDR3 runs 19 residues. V shed 5 bases, J shed 5 bases, and the junction held 18 bases outside the gene matches. The CDR3, as DNA: TGTGCCAGCAGCTACCGGGACAGGGGGCCGAGCGGGAGGAATGAGACCCAGTACTTC. Its translation: CASSYRDRGPSGRNETQYF.

The chain links TRBV7-2 to TRBJ1-5; TRBD1 matches 11 bases. This CDR3 comprises 15 residues. After removal of 0 bases from V and 6 bases from J, the junction contained 1 base not matched to a gene. Germline V CDR1 and CDR2: SGHTA, FQGNSA. The CDR3 nucleotides are TGTGCCAGCAGCTTAGCCGGGACAGGGGGTCAGCCCCAGCATTTT. Its translation is CASSLAGTGGQPQHF. Using reference TRBV7-2 and TRBJ1-5 for the parts outside the CDR3, the full variable domain is GAGVSQSPSNKVTEKGKDVELRCDPISGHTALYWYRQSLGQGLEFLIYFQGNSAPDKSGLPSDRFSAERTGGSVSTLTIQRTQQEDSAVYLCASSLAGTGGQPQHFGDGTRLSIL.

This chain uses TRBV5-1 with TRBJ2-5; maybe TRBD1 (5 bases). V was clipped by 4 bases and J by 5 bases, with 12 bases between them. This CDR3 region has 13 residues. Germline V CDR1 and CDR2: SGHRS, YFSETQ. The CDR3 loop reads CASSRREGETQYF. CDR3 coding DNA: TGCGCCAGCAGCCGCAGGGAAGGGGAGACCCAGTACTTC.